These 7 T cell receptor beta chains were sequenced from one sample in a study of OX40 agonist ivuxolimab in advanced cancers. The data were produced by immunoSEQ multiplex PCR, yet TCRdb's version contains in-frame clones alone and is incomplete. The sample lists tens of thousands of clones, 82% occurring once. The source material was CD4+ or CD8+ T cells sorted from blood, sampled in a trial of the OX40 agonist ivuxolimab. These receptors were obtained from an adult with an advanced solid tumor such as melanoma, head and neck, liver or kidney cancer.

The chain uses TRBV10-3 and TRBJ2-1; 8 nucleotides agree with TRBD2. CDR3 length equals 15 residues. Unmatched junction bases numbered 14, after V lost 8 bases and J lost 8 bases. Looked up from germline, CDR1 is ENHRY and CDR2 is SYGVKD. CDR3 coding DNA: TGTGCCATCGGCTCGCGGGGGGCTTCGGGAGATGAGCAGTTCTTC. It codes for CAIGSRGASGDEQFF.

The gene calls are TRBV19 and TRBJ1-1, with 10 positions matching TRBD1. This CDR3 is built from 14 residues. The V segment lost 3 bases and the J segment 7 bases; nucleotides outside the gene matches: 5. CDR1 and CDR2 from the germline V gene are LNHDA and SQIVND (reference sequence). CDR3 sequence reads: CASSIDRGQGEAFF. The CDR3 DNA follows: TGTGCCAGTAGTATTGACAGGGGGCAGGGTGAAGCTTTCTTT.

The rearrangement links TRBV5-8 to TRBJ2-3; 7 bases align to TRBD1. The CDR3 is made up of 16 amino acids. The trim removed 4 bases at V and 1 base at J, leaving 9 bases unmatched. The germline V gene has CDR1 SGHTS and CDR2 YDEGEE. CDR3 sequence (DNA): TGTGCCAGCAGCCGGTTCCGACAGGGCGGCACAGATACGCAGTATTTT. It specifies CASSRFRQGGTDTQYF.

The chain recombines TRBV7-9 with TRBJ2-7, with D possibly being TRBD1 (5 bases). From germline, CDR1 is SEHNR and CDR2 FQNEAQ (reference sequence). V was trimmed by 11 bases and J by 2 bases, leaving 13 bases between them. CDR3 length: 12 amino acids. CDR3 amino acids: CALGPLTYEQYF. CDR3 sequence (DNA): TGTGCCTTGGGGCCCTTAACCTACGAGCAGTACTTC.

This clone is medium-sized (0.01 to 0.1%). The CDR3 sequence is CASSRASPRTGEQYF. CDR3 bases: TGTGCCAGCAGCCGTGCCAGTCCGAGGACAGGCGAGCAGTACTTC. The chain joins TRBV11-2 to TRBJ2-7; 7 positions agree with TRBD1. The length of the CDR3 is 15 residues. The V and J ends lost 5 bases and 6 bases, in that order; junction bases with no gene match: 13. Germline CDR1 is SGHAT and CDR2 is FQNNGV. The full variable domain, rest sourced from reference TRBV11-2 and TRBJ2-7, is EAGVAQSPRYKIIEKRQSVAFWCNPISGHATLYWYQQILGQGPKLLIQFQNNGVVDDSQLPKDRFSAERLKGVDSTLKIQPAKLEDSAVYLCASSRASPRTGEQYFGPGTRLTVT.

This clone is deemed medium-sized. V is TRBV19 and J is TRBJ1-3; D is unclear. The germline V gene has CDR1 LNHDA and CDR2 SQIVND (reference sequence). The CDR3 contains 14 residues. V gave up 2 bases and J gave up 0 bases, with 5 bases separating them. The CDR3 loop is CASSIWGSGNTIYF. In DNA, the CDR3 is TGTGCCAGTAGTATATGGGGCTCTGGAAACACCATATATTTT.

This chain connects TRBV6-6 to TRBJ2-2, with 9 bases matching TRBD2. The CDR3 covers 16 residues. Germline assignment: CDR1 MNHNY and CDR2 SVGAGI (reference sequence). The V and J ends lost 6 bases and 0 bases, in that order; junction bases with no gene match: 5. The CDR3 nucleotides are TGTGCCAGCAGGAATAGCGGGAGTTCGAACACCGGGGAGCTGTTTTTT. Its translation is CASRNSGSSNTGELFF.